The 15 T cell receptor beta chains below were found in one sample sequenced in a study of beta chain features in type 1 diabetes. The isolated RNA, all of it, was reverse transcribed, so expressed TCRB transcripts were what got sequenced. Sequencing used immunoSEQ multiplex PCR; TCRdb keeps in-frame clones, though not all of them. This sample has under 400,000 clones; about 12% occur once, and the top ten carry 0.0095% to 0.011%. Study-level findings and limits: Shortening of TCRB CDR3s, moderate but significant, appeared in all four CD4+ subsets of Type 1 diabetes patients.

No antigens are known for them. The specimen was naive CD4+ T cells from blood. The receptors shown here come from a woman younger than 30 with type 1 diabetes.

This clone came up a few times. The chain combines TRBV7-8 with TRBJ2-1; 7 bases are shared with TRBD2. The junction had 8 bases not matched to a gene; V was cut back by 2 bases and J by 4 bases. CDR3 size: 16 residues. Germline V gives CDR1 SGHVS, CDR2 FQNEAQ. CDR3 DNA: TGTGCCAGCAGCTTACTTCGTCTAGCGGTATACAATGAGCAGTTCTTC. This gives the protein CASSLLRLAVYNEQFF.

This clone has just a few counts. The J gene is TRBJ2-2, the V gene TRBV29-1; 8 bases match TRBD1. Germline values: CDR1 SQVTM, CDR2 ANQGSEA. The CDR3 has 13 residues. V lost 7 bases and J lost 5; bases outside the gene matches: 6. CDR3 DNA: TGCAGCGCCGGACAGGGCCGAACCGGGGAGCTGTTTTTT. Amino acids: CSAGQGRTGELFF.

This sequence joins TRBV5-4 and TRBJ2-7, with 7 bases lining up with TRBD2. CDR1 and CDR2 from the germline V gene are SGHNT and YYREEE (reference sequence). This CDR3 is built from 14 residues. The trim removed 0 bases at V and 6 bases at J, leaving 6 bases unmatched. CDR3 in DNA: TGTGCCAGCAGCTTGGCCCTAGCGGCCAGCGAGCAGTACTTC. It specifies CASSLALAASEQYF.

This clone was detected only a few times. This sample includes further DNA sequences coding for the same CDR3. The CDR3 DNA sequence: TGTGCCAGCAGCGTAGGAGGAGAGACCCAGTACTTC. This gives the protein CASSVGGETQYF. The V and J genes are TRBV9 and TRBJ2-5, with D unclear. Germline V gene data show CDR1 as SGDLS and CDR2 as YYNGEE. V lost 0 bases and J 4 bases, leaving 4 bases between the germline ends. The CDR3 spans 12 residues.

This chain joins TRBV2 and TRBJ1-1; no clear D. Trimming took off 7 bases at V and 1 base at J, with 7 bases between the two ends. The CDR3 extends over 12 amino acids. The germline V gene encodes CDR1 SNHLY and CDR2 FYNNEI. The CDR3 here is CASKSGNTEAFF. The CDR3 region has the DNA TGTGCCAGCAAGTCAGGGAACACTGAAGCTTTCTTT.

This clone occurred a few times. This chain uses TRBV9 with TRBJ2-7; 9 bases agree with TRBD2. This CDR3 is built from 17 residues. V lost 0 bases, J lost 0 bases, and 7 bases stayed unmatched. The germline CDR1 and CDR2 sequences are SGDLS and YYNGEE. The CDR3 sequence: CASSVGGASGDSYEQYF. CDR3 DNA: TGTGCCAGCAGCGTAGGAGGGGCTAGCGGGGACTCCTACGAGCAGTACTTC.

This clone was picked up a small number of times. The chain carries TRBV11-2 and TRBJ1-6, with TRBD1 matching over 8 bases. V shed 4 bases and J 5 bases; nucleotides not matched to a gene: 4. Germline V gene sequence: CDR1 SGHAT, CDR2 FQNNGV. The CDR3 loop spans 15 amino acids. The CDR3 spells CASSSQGANNSPLHF. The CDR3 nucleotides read TGTGCCAGCAGCTCCCAGGGGGCTAATAATTCACCCCTCCACTTT.

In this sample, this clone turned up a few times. The chain's CDR3 is CASSLGSYGYTF. For the CDR3, the DNA is TGTGCCAGCAGTTTAGGCAGCTATGGCTACACCTTC. V usage is TRBV28 and J usage is TRBJ1-2; D gene uncertain. V lost 2 bases and J 4 bases, leaving 5 bases between the germline ends. CDR1 and CDR2 (germline): MDHEN, SYDVKM. CDR3 length: 12 amino acids.

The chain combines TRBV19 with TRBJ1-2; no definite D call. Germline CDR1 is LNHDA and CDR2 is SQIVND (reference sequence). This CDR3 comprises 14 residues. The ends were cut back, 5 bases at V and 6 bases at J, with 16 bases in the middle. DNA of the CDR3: TGTGCCAGTAGTGCCGGCCGGAGGAAAAATGGCTACACCTTC. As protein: CASSAGRRKNGYTF.

The CDR3 DNA reads as TGTGCCAGCAGTTTACTACGGACTATGGGCACCGGGGAGCTGTTTTTT. Its protein is CASSLLRTMGTGELFF. The chain has TRBV27 and TRBJ2-2; D is perhaps TRBD2 (6 bases). The V and J ends lost 2 bases and 4 bases respectively, with 14 bases between them. Germline V gene sequence: CDR1 MNHEY, CDR2 SMNVEV (reference sequence). The CDR3 has 16 residues.

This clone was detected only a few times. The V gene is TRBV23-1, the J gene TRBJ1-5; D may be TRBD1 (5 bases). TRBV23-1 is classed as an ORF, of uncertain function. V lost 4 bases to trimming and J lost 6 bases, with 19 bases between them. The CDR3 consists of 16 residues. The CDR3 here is CASSPRRRGPGQPQHF. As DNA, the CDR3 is TGCGCCAGCAGTCCCCGGAGGAGGGGTCCGGGTCAGCCCCAGCATTTT.

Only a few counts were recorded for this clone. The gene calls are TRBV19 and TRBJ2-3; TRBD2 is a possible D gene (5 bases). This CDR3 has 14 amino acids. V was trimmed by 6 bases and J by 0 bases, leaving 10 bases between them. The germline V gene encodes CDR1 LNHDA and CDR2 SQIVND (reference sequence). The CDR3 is CASSPRTSTDTQYF. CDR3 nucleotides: TGTGCCAGTAGCCCAAGGACTAGCACAGATACGCAGTATTTT.

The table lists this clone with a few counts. CDR3 sequence (DNA): TGTGCCAGCAGTTATGACAGGGGTAAGAGGAATGAGCAGTTCTTC. This encodes CASSYDRGKRNEQFF. The chain is built from TRBV6-5 and TRBJ2-1, with 8 bases identical to TRBD1. Germline V gives CDR1 MNHEY, CDR2 SVGAGI. The CDR3 has 15 residues. J lost 7 bases, V lost 3 bases, and 8 bases had no gene match.

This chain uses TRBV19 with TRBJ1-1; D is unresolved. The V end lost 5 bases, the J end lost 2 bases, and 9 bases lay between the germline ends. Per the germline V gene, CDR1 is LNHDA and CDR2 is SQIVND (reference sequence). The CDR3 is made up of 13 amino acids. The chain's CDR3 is CASSLALNTEAFF. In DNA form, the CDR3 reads TGTGCCAGTAGTCTCGCCCTAAACACTGAAGCTTTCTTT.

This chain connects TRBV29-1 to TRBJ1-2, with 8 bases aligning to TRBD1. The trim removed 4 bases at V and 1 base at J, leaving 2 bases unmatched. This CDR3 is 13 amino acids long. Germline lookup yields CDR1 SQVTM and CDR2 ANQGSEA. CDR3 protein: CSVGTGINYGYTF. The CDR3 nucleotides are TGCAGCGTTGGGACAGGGATTAACTATGGCTACACCTTC.